The 7 T cell receptor beta chains below were found in one sample sequenced in a study of T cell clones after liver transplantation. TCRdb's table, derived via immunoSEQ multiplex PCR, lists solely in-frame clones and lacks some. The data show tens of thousands of clones, with around 80% seen just once and around 2.2% held by the top ten. The sample consisted of CD4+ T cells from blood, taken roughly 50 months after liver transplant. The receptors originated from a human patient who received a liver transplant. T cells may partly derive from the graft donor.

The rearrangement joins TRBV6-6 to TRBJ1-2, with TRBD1 as a possible D gene (5 bases). Germline loops: CDR1 MNHNY, CDR2 SVGAGI (reference sequence). The CDR3 spans 14 residues. Between the trimmed V and J ends, which lost 6 bases and 4 bases, there was a span of 15 bases. DNA for the CDR3: TGTGCCAGCAGGACCTTAGCAGGGCCCTATGGCTACACCTTC. Protein product: CASRTLAGPYGYTF.

The chain has TRBV30 and TRBJ1-2; TRBD1 agrees at 7 bases. Germline trimming cut 2 bases from V and 2 bases from J; bases unmatched to any gene: 2. Germline V gene lookup returns CDR1 GTSNPN and CDR2 SVGIG (reference sequence). This CDR3 spans 13 amino acids. This CDR3 is CAWSLQGNYGYTF. CDR3 nucleotide sequence: TGTGCCTGGAGTCTACAGGGGAACTATGGCTACACCTTC.

The CDR3 here is CASSEGTITTRQYF. In nucleotides, the CDR3 is TGTGCCAGCAGCGAAGGGACGATCACTACGAGGCAGTACTTC. This rearrangement joins TRBV7-8 to TRBJ2-7; D may be TRBD1 or TRBD2 (5 bases each). Trimming shortened V by 5 bases and J by 9 bases, and 20 bases separated the two germline ends. Germline V gives CDR1 SGHVS, CDR2 FQNEAQ. This CDR3 has 14 residues.

V is TRBV5-5 and J is TRBJ2-7; TRBD2 agrees at 9 bases. The J segment lost 4 bases and the V segment lost 0 bases, leaving 2 bases of the junction unmatched. Germline CDR1 is SGHKS and CDR2 is YYEKEE (reference sequence). The length of the CDR3 is 14 residues. DNA for the CDR3: TGTGCCAGCAGCTTGGGACTAGCGGATTACGAGCAGTACTTC. It specifies CASSLGLADYEQYF.

This clone has a single count. The chain is built from TRBV7-9 and TRBJ2-3; 13 nucleotides match TRBD2. The CDR3 contains 16 residues. Germline trimming cut 5 bases from V and 6 bases from J; bases unmatched to any gene: 8. CDR1 SEHNR and CDR2 FQNEAQ come from the germline V gene (reference sequence). The CDR3 protein is CASSMGLAGREDTQYF. CDR3 bases: TGTGCCAGCAGCATGGGACTAGCGGGGCGGGAGGATACGCAGTATTTT. The full variable domain, its missing parts supplied by reference TRBV7-9 and TRBJ2-3, is DTGVSQNPRHKITKRGQNVTFRCDPISEHNRLYWYRQTLGQGPEFLTYFQNEAQLEKSRLLSDRFSAERPKGSFSTLEIQRTEQGDSAMYLCASSMGLAGREDTQYFGPGTRLTVL.

The CDR3 protein is CATKRSLNEKLFF. In DNA form, the CDR3 reads TGTGCCACGAAGCGAAGTCTTAATGAAAAACTGTTTTTT. This rearrangement joins TRBV6-5 to TRBJ1-4, with no clear D. The CDR3 has 13 amino acids. Trimming left V 10 bases short and J 4 bases short, with 13 bases between. Germline CDR1 and CDR2: MNHEY and SVGAGI.

This chain uses TRBV18 with TRBJ2-3, with 13 nucleotides matching TRBD2. Germline V gene data show CDR1 as KGHSH and CDR2 as LQKENI. The CDR3 has 17 amino acids. Trimming removed 4 bases from V and 1 base from J; junction bases left unmatched: 5. The CDR3: CASSQGTSGTGTDTQYF. In nucleotides, the CDR3 is TGTGCCAGCTCACAGGGGACTAGCGGGACAGGCACAGATACGCAGTATTTT. Together with reference TRBV18 and TRBJ2-3, the CDR3 gives the full variable domain: NAGVMQNPRHLVRRRGQEARLRCSPMKGHSHVYWYRQLPEEGLKFMVYLQKENIIDESGMPKERFSAEFPKEGPSILRIQQVVRGDSAAYFCASSQGTSGTGTDTQYFGPGTRLTVL.